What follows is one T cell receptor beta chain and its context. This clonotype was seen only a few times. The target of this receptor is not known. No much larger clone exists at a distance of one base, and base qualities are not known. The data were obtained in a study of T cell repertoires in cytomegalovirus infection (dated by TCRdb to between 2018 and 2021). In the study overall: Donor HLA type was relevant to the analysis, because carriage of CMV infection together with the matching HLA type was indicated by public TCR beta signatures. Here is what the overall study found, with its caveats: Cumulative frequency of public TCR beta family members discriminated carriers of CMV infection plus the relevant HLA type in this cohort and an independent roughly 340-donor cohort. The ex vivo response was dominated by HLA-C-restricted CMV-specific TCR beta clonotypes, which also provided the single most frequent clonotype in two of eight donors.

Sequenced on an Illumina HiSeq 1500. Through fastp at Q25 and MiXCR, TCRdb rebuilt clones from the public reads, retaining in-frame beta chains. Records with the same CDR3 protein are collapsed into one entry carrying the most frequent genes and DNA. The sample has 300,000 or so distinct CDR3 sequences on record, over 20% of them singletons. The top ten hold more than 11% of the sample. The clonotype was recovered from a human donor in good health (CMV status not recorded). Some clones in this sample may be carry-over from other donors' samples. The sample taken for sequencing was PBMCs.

The bases are TGTGCCAGCAGCTTGGGGGCATTTCAGCCCCAGCATTTT. This sequence encodes CASSLGAFQPQHF. Recombination linked TRBV7-9 to TRBJ1-5; 6 matching bases give a weak D call of TRBD1. Its CDR3 holds 13 amino acids, cysteine through phenylalanine. The only DNA kept is the CDR3, 39 bases in frame from the first base. CDR1 and CDR2, per the germline V gene (reference sequence), are SEHNR and FQNEAQ. V and J lose 3 bases and 6 bases, and a span of 9 bases separates them.